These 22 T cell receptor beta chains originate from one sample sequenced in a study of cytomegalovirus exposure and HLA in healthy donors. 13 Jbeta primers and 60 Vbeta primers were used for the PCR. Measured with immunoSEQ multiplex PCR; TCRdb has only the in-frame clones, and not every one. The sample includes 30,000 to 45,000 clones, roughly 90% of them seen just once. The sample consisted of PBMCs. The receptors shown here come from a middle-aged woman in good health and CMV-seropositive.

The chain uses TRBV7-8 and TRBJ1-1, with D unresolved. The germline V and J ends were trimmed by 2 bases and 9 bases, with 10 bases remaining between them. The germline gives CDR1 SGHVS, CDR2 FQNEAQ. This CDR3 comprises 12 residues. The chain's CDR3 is CASSLRGGKAFF. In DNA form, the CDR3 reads TGTGCCAGCAGCTTACGTGGCGGTAAAGCTTTCTTT.

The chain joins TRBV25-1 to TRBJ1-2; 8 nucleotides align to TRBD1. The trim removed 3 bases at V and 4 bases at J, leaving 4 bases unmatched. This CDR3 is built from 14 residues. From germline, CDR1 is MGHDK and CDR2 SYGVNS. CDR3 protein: CASSDRGRFYGYTF. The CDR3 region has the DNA TGTGCCAGCAGTGACAGGGGGCGGTTCTATGGCTACACCTTC.

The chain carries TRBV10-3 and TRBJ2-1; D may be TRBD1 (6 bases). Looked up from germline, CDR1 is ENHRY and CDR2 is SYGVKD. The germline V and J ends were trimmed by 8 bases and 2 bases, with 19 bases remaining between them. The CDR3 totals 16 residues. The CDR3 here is CAISGIGGQPYNEQFF. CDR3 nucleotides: TGTGCCATCTCCGGGATTGGGGGCCAGCCCTACAATGAGCAGTTCTTC.

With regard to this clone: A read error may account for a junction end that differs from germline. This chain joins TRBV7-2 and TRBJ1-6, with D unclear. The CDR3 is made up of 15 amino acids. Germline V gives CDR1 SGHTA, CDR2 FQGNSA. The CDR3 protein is CASSLSLFSREEVRF. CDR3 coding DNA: TGTGCCAGCAGCTTATCCCTTTTCTCGCGCGAGGAGGTCCGCTTT.

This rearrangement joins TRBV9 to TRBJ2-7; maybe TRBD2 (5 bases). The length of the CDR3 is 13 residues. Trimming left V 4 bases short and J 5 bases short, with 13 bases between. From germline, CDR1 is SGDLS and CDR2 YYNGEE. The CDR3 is CASSRDGVNEQYF. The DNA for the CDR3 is TGTGCCAGCAGCCGGGATGGGGTTAACGAGCAGTACTTC.

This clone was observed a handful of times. CDR3 protein: CASSLIQENYGYTF. CDR3 DNA: TGTGCCAGCAGCTTAATACAGGAGAACTATGGCTACACCTTC. The chain couples TRBV5-6 to TRBJ1-2; weak D call: TRBD1 (5 bases). Looked up from germline, CDR1 is SGHDT and CDR2 is YYEEEE. CDR3 length equals 14 residues. The ends were cut back, 2 bases at V and 2 bases at J, with 10 bases in the middle. Full variable domain (missing parts from reference TRBV5-6 and TRBJ1-2): DAGVTQSPTHLIKTRGQQVTLRCSPKSGHDTVSWYQQALGQGPQFIFQYYEEEERQRGNFPDRFSGHQFPNYSSELNVNALLLGDSALYLCASSLIQENYGYTFGSGTRLTVV.

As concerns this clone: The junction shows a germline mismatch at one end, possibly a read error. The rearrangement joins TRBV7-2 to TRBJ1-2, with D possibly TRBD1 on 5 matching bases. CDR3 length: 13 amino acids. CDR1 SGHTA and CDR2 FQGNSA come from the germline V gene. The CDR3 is CAGSLDILYGYTF. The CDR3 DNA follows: TGTGCCGGCAGCCTGGACATCCTCTATGGCTACACCTTC.

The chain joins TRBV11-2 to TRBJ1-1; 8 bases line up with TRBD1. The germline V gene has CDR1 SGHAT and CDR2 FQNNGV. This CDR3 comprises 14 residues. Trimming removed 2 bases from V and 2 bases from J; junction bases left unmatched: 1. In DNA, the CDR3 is TGTGCCAGCAGCTTACAGGGGGCAAACACTGAAGCTTTCTTT. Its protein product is CASSLQGANTEAFF.

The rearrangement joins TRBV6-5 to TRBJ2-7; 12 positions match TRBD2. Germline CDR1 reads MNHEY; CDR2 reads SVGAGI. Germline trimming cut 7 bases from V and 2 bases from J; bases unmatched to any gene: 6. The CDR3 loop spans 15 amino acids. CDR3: CASTSLAGGTYEQYF. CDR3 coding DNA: TGTGCCAGCACCTCCCTAGCGGGGGGGACCTACGAGCAGTACTTC.

Here the CDR3 reads CSVERSSGNTIYF. CDR3 nucleotide sequence: TGCAGCGTTGAAAGGAGCTCTGGAAACACCATATATTTT. The chain carries TRBV29-1 and TRBJ1-3; no definite D call. Trimming took 2 bases from V and 0 from J, leaving 5 bases between them. The CDR3 has 13 residues. From germline, CDR1 is SQVTM and CDR2 ANQGSEA.

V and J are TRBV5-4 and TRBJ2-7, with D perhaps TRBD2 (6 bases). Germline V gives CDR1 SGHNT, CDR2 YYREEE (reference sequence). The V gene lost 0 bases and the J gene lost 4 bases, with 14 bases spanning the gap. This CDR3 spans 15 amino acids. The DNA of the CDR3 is TGTGCCAGCAGCTTGGACGCGGGACGGAGTTACGAGCAGTACTTC. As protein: CASSLDAGRSYEQYF.

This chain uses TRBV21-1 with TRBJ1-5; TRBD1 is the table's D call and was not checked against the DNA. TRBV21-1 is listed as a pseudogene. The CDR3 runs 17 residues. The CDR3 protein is CASSLGWGRGQHQPQHF. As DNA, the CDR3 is TGTGCCAGCAGCCTGGGGTGGGGCAGGGGGCAACATCAGCCCCAGCATTTT.

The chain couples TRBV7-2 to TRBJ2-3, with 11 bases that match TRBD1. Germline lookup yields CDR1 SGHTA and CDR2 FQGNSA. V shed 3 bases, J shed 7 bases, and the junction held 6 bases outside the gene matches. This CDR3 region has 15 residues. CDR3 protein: CASSLGQGGGYTQYF. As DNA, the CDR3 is TGTGCCAGCAGCTTGGGACAGGGGGGAGGATATACGCAGTATTTT.

CDR3 amino acids: CASSPAAFYTDTQYF. The CDR3 DNA is TGTGCCAGCTCACCTGCGGCCTTCTACACAGATACGCAGTATTTT. The chain couples TRBV18 to TRBJ2-3; D call uncertain. V gave up 3 bases and J gave up 2 bases, with 12 bases separating them. The CDR3 runs to 15 residues. Germline CDR1 is KGHSH and CDR2 is LQKENI. Full variable domain (remainder filled in from reference TRBV18 and TRBJ2-3): NAGVMQNPRHLVRRRGQEARLRCSPMKGHSHVYWYRQLPEEGLKFMVYLQKENIIDESGMPKERFSAEFPKEGPSILRIQQVVRGDSAAYFCASSPAAFYTDTQYFGPGTRLTVL.

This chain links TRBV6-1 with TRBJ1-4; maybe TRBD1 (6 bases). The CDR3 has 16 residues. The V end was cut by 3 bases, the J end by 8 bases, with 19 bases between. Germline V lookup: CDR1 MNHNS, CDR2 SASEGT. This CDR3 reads CASSDPNRVFREKLFF. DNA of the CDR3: TGTGCCAGCAGTGACCCTAACAGGGTTTTTAGAGAAAAACTGTTTTTT.

The CDR3 DNA sequence: TGCGCCAGCAGCTGGACTGACGGTCACTCCTACGAGCAGTACTTC. Translated: CASSWTDGHSYEQYF. The V call is TRBV5-1, the J call TRBJ2-7, with D tentatively TRBD2 (5 bases). The CDR3 sequence is 15 residues long. The V gene lost 3 bases and the J gene lost 0 bases, with 13 bases spanning the gap. Germline CDR1 SGHRS, CDR2 YFSETQ.

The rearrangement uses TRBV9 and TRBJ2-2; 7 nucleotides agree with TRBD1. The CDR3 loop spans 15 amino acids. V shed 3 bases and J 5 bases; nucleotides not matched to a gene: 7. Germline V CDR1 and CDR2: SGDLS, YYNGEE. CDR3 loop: CASSARDSLTGELFF. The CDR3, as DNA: TGTGCCAGCAGCGCCCGGGACAGTCTTACCGGGGAGCTGTTTTTT.

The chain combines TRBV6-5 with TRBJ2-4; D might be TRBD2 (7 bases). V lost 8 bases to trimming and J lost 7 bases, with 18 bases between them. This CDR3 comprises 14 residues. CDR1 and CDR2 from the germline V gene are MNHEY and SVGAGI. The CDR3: CASGGAQGTNIQYF. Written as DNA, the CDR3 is TGTGCCAGCGGGGGGGCACAGGGTACTAACATTCAGTACTTC.

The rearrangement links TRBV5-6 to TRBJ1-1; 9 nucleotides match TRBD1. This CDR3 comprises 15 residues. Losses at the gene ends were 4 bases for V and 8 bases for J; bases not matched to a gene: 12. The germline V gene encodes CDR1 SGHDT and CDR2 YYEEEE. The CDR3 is CASSLLTGGLFEAFF. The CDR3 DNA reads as TGTGCCAGCAGCCTGTTGACAGGGGGACTATTCGAAGCTTTCTTT.

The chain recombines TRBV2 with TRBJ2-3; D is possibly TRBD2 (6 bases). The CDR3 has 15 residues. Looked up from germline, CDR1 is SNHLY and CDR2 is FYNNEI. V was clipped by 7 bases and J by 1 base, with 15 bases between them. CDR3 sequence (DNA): TGTGCCAGCACCGCCCTTGGCGGGGGCACAGATACGCAGTATTTT. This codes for CASTALGGGTDTQYF.

Written as DNA, the CDR3 is TGCGCCAGCAGCCTTGGGATTTTGTGGGGGCAGTTTCACAATGAGCAGTTCTTC. Protein: CASSLGILWGQFHNEQFF. The chain couples TRBV5-1 to TRBJ2-1; D possibly corresponds to TRBD1 (6 bases). The CDR3 is made up of 18 amino acids. Germline assignment: CDR1 SGHRS and CDR2 YFSETQ. The V gene lost 4 bases and the J gene lost 5 bases, with 25 bases spanning the gap.

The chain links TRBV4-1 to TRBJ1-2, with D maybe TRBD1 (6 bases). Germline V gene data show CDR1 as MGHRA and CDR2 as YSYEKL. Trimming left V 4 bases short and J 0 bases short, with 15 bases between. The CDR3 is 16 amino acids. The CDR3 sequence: CASSPGEGDPNYGYTF. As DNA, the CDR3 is TGCGCCAGCAGCCCAGGGGAAGGGGACCCTAACTATGGCTACACCTTC.